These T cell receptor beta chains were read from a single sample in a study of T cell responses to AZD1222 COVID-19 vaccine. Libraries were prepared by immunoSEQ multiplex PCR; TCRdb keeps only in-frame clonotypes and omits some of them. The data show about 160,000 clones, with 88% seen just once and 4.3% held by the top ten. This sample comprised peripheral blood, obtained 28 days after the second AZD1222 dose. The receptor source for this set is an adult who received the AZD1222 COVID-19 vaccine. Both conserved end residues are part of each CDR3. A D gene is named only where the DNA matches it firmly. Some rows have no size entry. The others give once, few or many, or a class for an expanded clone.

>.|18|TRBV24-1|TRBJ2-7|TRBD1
CATSDFRETGVFCDEQYF
TGTGCCACCAGTGATTTTCGGGAGACAGGGGTGTTTTGCGACGAGCAGTACTTC
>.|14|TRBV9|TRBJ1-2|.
CASSHSRTPEGYTF
TGTGCCAGCAGCCATTCCCGGACACCGGAAGGCTACACCTTC
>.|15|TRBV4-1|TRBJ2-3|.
CASSQPGGATDTQYF
TGCGCCAGCAGCCAACCAGGGGGGGCCACAGATACGCAGTATTTT
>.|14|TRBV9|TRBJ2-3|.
CASSAPGVPDTQYF
TGTGCCAGCAGCGCCCCCGGGGTTCCAGATACGCAGTATTTT
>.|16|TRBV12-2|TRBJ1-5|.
CASRKRVERWNQPQHF
TGTGCAAGTCGCAAAAGAGTGGAGCGTTGGAATCAGCCCCAGCATTTT
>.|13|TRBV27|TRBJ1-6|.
CASSARTYGPLHF
TGTGCCAGCAGTGCTCGGACGTATGGACCCCTCCACTTT
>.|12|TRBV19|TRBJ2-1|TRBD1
CAAGGIYNEQFF
TGTGCCGCAGGGGGTATCTACAATGAGCAGTTCTTC
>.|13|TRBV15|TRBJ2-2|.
CATSGENTGELFF
TGTGCCACCAGCGGGGAGAACACCGGGGAGCTGTTTTTT
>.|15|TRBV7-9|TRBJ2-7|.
CASSLQGLSSYEQYF
TGTGCCAGCAGCCTTCAAGGGTTAAGCTCCTACGAGCAGTACTTC
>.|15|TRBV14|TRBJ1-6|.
CASSSQRGANSPLHF
TGTGCCAGCTCGAGTCAGCGGGGTGCCAATTCACCCCTCCACTTT
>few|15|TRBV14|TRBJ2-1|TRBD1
CASSQGNRGQNEQFF
TGTGCCAGCAGCCAAGGGAACAGGGGGCAGAATGAGCAGTTCTTC
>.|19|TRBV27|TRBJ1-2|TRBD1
CASSLRRTGFTTMGNGYTF
TGTGCCAGCAGTTTACGCCGGACAGGGTTTACTACAATGGGCAATGGCTACACCTTC
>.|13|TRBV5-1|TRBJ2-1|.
CASSLTGFDEQFF
TGCGCCAGCAGCTTGACCGGGTTCGATGAGCAGTTCTTC
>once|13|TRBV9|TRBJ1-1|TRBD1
CASSSDRVTEAFF
TGTGCCAGCAGCTCGGACAGGGTGACTGAAGCTTTCTTT
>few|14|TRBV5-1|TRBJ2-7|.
CASSLTGYPAEQYF
TGCGCCAGCAGCTTGACAGGGTACCCTGCCGAGCAGTACTTC
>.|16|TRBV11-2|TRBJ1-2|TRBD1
CASSLGDRDLRYGYTF
TGTGCCAGCAGCTTAGGGGACAGGGACCTTCGATATGGCTACACCTTC
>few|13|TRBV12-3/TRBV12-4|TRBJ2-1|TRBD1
CASNPGQGDEQFF
TGTGCCAGCAACCCGGGACAGGGGGATGAGCAGTTCTTC
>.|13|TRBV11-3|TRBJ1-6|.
CASSLDLYSPLHF
TGTGCCAGCAGCTTAGATCTTTATTCACCCCTCCACTTT
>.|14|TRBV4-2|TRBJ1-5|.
CASSHTTAPEPQHF
TGTGCCAGCAGCCATACGACAGCTCCTGAGCCCCAGCATTTT
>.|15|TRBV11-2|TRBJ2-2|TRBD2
CASSMTSGGAGELFF
TGTGCCAGCAGCATGACTAGCGGGGGCGCCGGGGAGCTGTTTTTT
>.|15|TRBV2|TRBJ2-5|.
CASTRPGPGQETQYF
TGTGCCAGCACCAGACCTGGGCCGGGTCAAGAGACCCAGTACTTC
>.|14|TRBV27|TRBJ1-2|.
CASSPTPWDGGYTF
TGTGCCAGCAGTCCTACCCCCTGGGACGGCGGCTACACCTTC
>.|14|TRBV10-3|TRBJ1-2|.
CAISEPGTSYGYTF
TGTGCCATCAGTGAGCCCGGGACGAGCTATGGCTACACCTTC
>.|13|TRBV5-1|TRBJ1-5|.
CASSLDTNQPQHF
TGCGCCAGCAGTTTGGACACCAATCAGCCCCAGCATTTT
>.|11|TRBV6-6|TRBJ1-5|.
CANDADQPQHF
TGTGCCAACGACGCTGATCAGCCCCAGCATTTT
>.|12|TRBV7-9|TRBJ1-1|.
CASSLTGYEAFF
TGTGCCAGCAGCTTAACGGGCTACGAAGCTTTCTTT
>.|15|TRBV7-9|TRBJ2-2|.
CASSLDLAYTGELFF
TGTGCCAGCAGCTTAGATCTCGCCTACACCGGGGAGCTGTTTTTT
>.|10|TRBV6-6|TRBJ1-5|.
CATHDQPQHF
TGTGCCACCCACGATCAGCCCCAGCATTTT
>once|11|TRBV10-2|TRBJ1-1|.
CASSGFSEAFF
TGCGCCAGCAGTGGGTTCTCTGAAGCTTTCTTT
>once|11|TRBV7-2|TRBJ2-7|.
CASSHYYEQYF
TGTGCCAGCAGCCACTACTACGAGCAGTACTTC
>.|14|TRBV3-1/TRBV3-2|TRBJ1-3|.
CASSPQSSGNTIYF
TGTGCCAGCAGCCCGCAGAGCTCTGGAAACACCATATATTTT
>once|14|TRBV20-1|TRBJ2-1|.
CSASIGGRSYEQFF
TGCAGTGCTAGTATCGGGGGCCGATCCTATGAGCAGTTCTTC
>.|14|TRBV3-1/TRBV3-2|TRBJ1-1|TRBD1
CASSRQRPDRVAFF
TGTGCCAGCAGCCGCCAACGCCCGGACAGGGTTGCTTTCTTT
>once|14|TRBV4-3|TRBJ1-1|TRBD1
CASSQGQGGTEAFF
TGCGCCAGCAGCCAGGGACAGGGTGGCACTGAAGCTTTCTTT
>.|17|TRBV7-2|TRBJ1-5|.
CASSLMKGGGINQPQHF
TGTGCCAGCAGCTTAATGAAGGGAGGAGGCATCAATCAGCCCCAGCATTTT
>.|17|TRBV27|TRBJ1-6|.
CASSYTPLLLTNSPLHF
TGTGCCAGCAGTTACACACCCCTACTGTTAACTAATTCACCCCTCCACTTT
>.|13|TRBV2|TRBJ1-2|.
CASSPGHSYGYTF
TGTGCCAGCAGCCCTGGACACTCCTATGGCTACACCTTC
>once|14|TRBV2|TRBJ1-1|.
CASSSTASGTEAFF
TGTGCCAGCAGTTCCACAGCATCGGGTACTGAAGCTTTCTTT
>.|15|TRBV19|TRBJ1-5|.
CASGLEGYSNQPQHF
TGTGCCAGTGGGCTGGAGGGGTATAGCAATCAGCCCCAGCATTTT
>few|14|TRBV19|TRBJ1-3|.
CASSTVPSGNTIYF
TGTGCCAGTAGCACGGTCCCCTCTGGAAACACCATATATTTT
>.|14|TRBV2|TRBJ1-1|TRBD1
CATSLQGMNTEAFF
TGTGCCACCTCCCTACAGGGGATGAACACTGAAGCTTTCTTT